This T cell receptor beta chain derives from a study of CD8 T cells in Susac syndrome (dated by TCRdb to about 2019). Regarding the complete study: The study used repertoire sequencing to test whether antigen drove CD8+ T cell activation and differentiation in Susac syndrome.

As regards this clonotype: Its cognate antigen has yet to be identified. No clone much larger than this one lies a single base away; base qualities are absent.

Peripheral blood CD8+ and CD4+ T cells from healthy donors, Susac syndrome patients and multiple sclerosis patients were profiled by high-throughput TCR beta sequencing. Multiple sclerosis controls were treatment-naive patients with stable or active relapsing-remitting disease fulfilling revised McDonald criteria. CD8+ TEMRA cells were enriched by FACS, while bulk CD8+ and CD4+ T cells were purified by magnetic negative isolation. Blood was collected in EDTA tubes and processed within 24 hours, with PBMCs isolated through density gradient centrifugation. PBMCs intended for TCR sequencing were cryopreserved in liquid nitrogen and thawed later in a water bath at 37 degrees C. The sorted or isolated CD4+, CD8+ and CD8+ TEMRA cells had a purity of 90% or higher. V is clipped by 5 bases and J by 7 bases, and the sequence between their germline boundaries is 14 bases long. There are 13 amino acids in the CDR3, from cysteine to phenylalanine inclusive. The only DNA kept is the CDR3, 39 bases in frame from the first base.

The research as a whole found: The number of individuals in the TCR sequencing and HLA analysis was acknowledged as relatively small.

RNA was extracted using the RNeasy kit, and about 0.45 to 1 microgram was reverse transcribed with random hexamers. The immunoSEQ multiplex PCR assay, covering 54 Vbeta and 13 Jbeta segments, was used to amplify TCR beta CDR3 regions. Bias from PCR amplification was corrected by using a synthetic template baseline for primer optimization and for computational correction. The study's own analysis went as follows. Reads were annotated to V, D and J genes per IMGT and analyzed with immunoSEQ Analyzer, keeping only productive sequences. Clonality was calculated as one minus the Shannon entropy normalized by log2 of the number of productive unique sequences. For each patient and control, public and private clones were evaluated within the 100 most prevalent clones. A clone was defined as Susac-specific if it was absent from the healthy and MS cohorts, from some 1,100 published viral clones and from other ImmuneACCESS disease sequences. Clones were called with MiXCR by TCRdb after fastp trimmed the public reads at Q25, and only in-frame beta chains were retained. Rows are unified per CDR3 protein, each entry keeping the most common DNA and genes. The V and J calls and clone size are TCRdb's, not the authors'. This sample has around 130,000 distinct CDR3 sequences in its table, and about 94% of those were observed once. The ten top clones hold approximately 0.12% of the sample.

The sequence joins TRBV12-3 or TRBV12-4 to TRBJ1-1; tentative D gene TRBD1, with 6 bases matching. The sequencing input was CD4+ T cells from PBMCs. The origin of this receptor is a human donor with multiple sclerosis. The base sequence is TGTGCCAGCAGTCGAGACAGGCCCGATGAAGCTTTCTTT. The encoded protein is CASSRDRPDEAFF.